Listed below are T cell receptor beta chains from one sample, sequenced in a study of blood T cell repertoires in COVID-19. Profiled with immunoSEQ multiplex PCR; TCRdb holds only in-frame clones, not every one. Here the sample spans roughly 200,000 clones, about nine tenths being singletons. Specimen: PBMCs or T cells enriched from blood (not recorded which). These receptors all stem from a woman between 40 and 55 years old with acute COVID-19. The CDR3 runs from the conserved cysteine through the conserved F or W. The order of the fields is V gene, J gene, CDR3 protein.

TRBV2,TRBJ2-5,CASSENLAIETQYF
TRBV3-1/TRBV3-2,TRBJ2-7,CASRGPGQGNEQYF
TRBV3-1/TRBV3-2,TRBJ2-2,CASTGGFNTGELFF
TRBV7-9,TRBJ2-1,CASSPRAAGPYNEQFF
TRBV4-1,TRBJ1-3,CASSQEPGSGNTIYF
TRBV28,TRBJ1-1,CASSLLRVMNTEAFF
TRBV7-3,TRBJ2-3,CASSYGGVRDTQYF
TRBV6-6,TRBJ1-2,CASSLERGYTF
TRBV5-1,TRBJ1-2,CASSPTGGRGYTF
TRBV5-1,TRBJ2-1,CASSLFSARRGNEQFF
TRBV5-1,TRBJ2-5,CASSLDRRGETQYF
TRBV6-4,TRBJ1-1,CASSEEENTEAFF
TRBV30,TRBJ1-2,CAWTQPRGYGYTF
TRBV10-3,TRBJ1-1,CAISESSPTQGSTEAFF
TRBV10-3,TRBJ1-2,CAISDSRYGYTF
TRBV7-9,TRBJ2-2,CASSIPPVGELFF
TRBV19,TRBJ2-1,CASSVQGADNEQFF
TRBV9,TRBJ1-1,CASSVAMTGGTEAFF
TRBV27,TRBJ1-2,CASSVSSDYGYTF
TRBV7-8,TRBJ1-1,CASSPLTGVPEAFF
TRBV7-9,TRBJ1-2,CASSLGGGGYYGYTF
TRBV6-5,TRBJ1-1,CASTVGQPLNTEAFF
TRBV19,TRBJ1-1,CASSIRTGTEAFF
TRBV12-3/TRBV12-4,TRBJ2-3,CASSFIRADTQYF
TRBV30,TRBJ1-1,CASEGVTEAFF
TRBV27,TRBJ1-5,CASSLSAISGSNQPQHF
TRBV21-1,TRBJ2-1,CASSKVGGARREQFF
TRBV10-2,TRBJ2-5,CATSQETQYF
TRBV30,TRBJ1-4,CAWSDPGQINEKLFF
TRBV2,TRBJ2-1,CASSEEKDSPGQGTNEQFF
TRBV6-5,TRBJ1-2,CAIRREGSYYGYTF
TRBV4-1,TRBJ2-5,CASSHGTSGGGETQYF
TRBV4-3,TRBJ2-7,CASSQDLDQASSYEQYF
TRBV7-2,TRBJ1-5,CASTLGGGSNQPQHF
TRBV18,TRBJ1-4,CASSPSGTGHEKLFF
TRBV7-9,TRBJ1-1,CASSLTVTEAFF
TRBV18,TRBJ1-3,CASSPVDWAYTKYF
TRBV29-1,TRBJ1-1,CSVPGGPLNTEAFF
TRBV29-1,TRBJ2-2,CSVKGQGSGTGELFF
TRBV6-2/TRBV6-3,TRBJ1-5,CASSPFQGVVNQPQHF
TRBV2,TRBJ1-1,CASWTGLPSEAFF
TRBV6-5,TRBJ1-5,CASSRAGGQPQHF
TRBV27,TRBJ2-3,CASSPIPGLAGYTDTQYF
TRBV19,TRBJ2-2,CASSPTTGGLNTGELFF
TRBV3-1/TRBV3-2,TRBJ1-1,CASSQDRSTEAFF
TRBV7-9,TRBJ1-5,CASGTGRDHQPQHF
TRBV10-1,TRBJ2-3,CASSEAASGGRDTQYF
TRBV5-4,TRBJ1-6,CASSSTGNNSPLHF
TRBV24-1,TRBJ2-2,CATEKPGGTGELFF